This T cell receptor beta chain was documented in a study of blood T cell repertoires in COVID-19. Germline CDR1 is SGHVS and CDR2 is FNYEAQ. J lost 3 bases, V lost 1 base, and 5 bases had no gene match. This CDR3 spans 15 amino acids. Assay used: immunoSEQ multiplex PCR; TCRdb lists only in-frame clones, some missing. The data show over 150,000 clones, 80% to 90% seen once. Sequenced sample: PBMCs or T cells enriched from blood (not recorded which). The chain joins TRBV7-6 to TRBJ1-1; 7 positions agree with TRBD1. This receptor was taken from a woman under 30 who had recovered from COVID-19. The CDR3 loop reads CASSLDLRGHTEAFF. The CDR3 DNA reads as TGTGCCAGCAGCTTAGATTTAAGGGGGCACACTGAAGCTTTCTTT.